This entry concerns a single T cell receptor (beta chain). What it binds is unknown. This may arise from a read error, as a much more abundant clone is one base away. CDR1 is DFQATT, CDR2 SNEGSKA, per germline (reference sequence). This CDR3 contains 13 residues. The TCR beta CDR3 regions underwent amplification using RNA transcripts as the source. First-round RT-PCR of the TCR CDR3 relied on the HTBI primer set. TCRdb called the multiplex PCR reads again in MiXCR, with one record for every CDR3 protein. In the table there are more than 500,000 distinct CDR3 sequences, approximately 49% of which are singletons. The study excluded patients with uncontrolled infection, other autoimmune disease, pregnancy or lactation. For the diagnoses, clinical symptoms, serum thyroxine and TRAb, thyroid ultrasound and orbital computed tomography were used. The data derive from a study of T cells in Graves' hyperthyroidism and ophthalmopathy.

Broader study findings: Most expanded thyroid clonotypes above 0.001 also appeared in blood.

This receptor was identified in an adult woman with Graves' disease, either hyperthyroidism or ophthalmopathy (not recorded which). This rearrangement joins TRBV20-1 to TRBJ2-7; 10 nucleotides line up with TRBD1. The sample consisted of peripheral blood or thyroid tissue (not recorded which). The CDR3 DNA follows: TGCAATGCCAAGACAGGGGGCGTCTACGAGCAGTACTTC. The encoded protein is CNAKTGGVYEQYF.